Each of the 13 T cell receptor beta chains below was sequenced from the same sample in a study of blood T cell repertoires in COVID-19. The table came from immunoSEQ multiplex PCR; TCRdb's copy has only in-frame clones and leaves some out. The table shows approximately 210,000 clones, with just over 85% occurring only once. Specimen: PBMCs or T cells enriched from blood (not recorded which). Receptors were obtained from a woman between 50 and 59 years old with acute COVID-19.

Comment on this clone: The identical CDR3 is also encoded by other nucleotide sequences in the sample. The gene calls are TRBV7-9 and TRBJ1-1; D call uncertain. Trimming removed 1 base from V and 1 base from J, with 4 bases in between. CDR1 and CDR2 from the germline V gene are SEHNR and FQNEAQ (reference sequence). This CDR3 contains 13 residues. CDR3 coding DNA: TGTGCCAGCAGCTTAGTACAGAACACTGAAGCTTTCTTT. This gives the protein CASSLVQNTEAFF.

The chain couples TRBV11-3 to TRBJ2-1; 14 bases match TRBD2. Unmatched junction bases numbered 7, after V lost 5 bases and J lost 7 bases. The CDR3 length is 16 residues. Germline assignment: CDR1 SGHNT and CDR2 YENEEA. As DNA, the CDR3 is TGTGCCAGCAGCCCCGGGACTAGCGGGAGTTGGAATGAGCAGTTCTTC. As protein: CASSPGTSGSWNEQFF.

About this clone itself: The junction shows a germline mismatch at one end, possibly a read error. The V gene is TRBV7-7, the J gene TRBJ2-7; 12 bases fit TRBD2. The CDR3 consists of 15 residues. The germline gives CDR1 SSHAT, CDR2 FNYEAQ (reference sequence). CDR3 coding DNA: TGTGCTAGCAGCTTAGGACTAGCGGGGCACTACGAGCAGTACTTC. Protein: CASSLGLAGHYEQYF.

This clone has only a few counts. The chain recombines TRBV7-2 with TRBJ1-4; 9 positions agree with TRBD1. The V gene end was trimmed by 5 bases and the J gene end by 13 bases; junction bases not matched to a gene: 11. The germline V gene encodes CDR1 SGHTA and CDR2 FQGNSA. The CDR3 extends over 14 amino acids. DNA of the CDR3: TGTGCCAGCAGCCTACCCGGGACAGGGACGAGACTGTTTTTT. It specifies CASSLPGTGTRLFF.

The rearrangement links TRBV7-2 to TRBJ2-7; the match to TRBD2 covers 16 bases. The CDR3 totals 18 residues. Trimming removed 2 bases from V and 2 bases from J; junction bases left unmatched: 6. Germline assignment: CDR1 SGHTA and CDR2 FQGNSA. CDR3 region: CASSLKGGTSGRAYEQYF. For the CDR3, the DNA is TGTGCCAGCAGCTTAAAGGGCGGGACTAGCGGGAGGGCCTACGAGCAGTACTTC.

V is TRBV13 and J is TRBJ2-5, with a weak D call TRBD2 (5 bases). Per germline, CDR1 PRHDT and CDR2 FYEKMQ (reference sequence). The length of the CDR3 is 14 residues. The V gene lost 2 bases and the J gene lost 9 bases, with 16 bases spanning the gap. The CDR3 loop reads CASSLMGTPGAQYF. Here the CDR3 DNA reads TGTGCCAGCAGCTTAATGGGCACTCCCGGGGCCCAGTACTTC.

The chain combines TRBV5-1 with TRBJ2-7; TRBD1 matches 10 bases. CDR3 length: 15 residues. Germline loops: CDR1 SGHRS, CDR2 YFSETQ. Trimming cost V 3 bases and J 3 bases; bases outside gene matches: 6. The chain's CDR3 is CASSSGTGVLYEQYF. In DNA form, the CDR3 reads TGCGCCAGCAGCTCCGGGACAGGGGTTCTCTACGAGCAGTACTTC. The entire variable domain, with the rest obtained from reference TRBV5-1 and TRBJ2-7, is as follows: KAGVTQTPRYLIKTRGQQVTLSCSPISGHRSVSWYQQTPGQGLQFLFEYFSETQRNKGNFPGRFSGRQFSNSRSEMNVSTLELGDSALYLCASSSGTGVLYEQYFGPGTRLTVT.

This sequence joins TRBV5-1 and TRBJ2-3; 11 bases align to TRBD2. Germline V gives CDR1 SGHRS, CDR2 YFSETQ. The CDR3 covers 16 residues. Trimming took 4 bases from V and 2 from J; bases not matched to a gene: 6. The CDR3 loop is CASSPGTSGYTDTQYF. The CDR3 nucleotides read TGCGCCAGCAGCCCCGGGACTAGCGGCTACACAGATACGCAGTATTTT. Drawing the rest from reference TRBV5-1 and TRBJ2-3, the complete variable domain is KAGVTQTPRYLIKTRGQQVTLSCSPISGHRSVSWYQQTPGQGLQFLFEYFSETQRNKGNFPGRFSGRQFSNSRSEMNVSTLELGDSALYLCASSPGTSGYTDTQYFGPGTRLTVL.

This clone was picked up one time. V gene TRBV19 combines with J gene TRBJ1-2; D perhaps matches TRBD1 (5 bases). Per the germline V gene, CDR1 is LNHDA and CDR2 is SQIVND (reference sequence). The CDR3 length is 13 residues. The ends were cut back, 3 bases at V and 7 bases at J, with 12 bases in the middle. The CDR3 nucleotides are TGTGCCAGTAGTATCCAGACAGTACGTGGCTACACCTTC. It specifies CASSIQTVRGYTF.

The chain is built from TRBV10-3 and TRBJ2-1; no reliable D call. Germline V gene data show CDR1 as ENHRY and CDR2 as SYGVKD. The CDR3 has 13 residues. The V end was cut by 0 bases, the J end by 6 bases, with 6 bases between. This chain's CDR3 is CAISESNSNEQFF. The CDR3 nucleotides read TGTGCCATCAGTGAGTCGAACTCCAATGAGCAGTTCTTC.

The V and J genes are TRBV28 and TRBJ2-7; D is possibly TRBD1 (5 bases). This CDR3 spans 13 amino acids. The germline V and J ends were trimmed by 6 bases and 5 bases, with 14 bases remaining between them. Germline V gene data show CDR1 as MDHEN and CDR2 as SYDVKM. The chain's CDR3 is CASSSGFLHEQYF. In DNA form, the CDR3 reads TGTGCCAGCAGCTCAGGGTTTCTCCACGAGCAGTACTTC. Full variable domain (remainder filled in from reference TRBV28 and TRBJ2-7): DVKVTQSSRYLVKRTGEKVFLECVQDMDHENMFWYRQDPGLGLRLIYFSYDVKMKEKGDIPEGYSVSREKKERFSLILESASTNQTSMYLCASSSGFLHEQYFGPGTRLTVT.

This clone has just one count. The J gene is TRBJ1-4, the V gene TRBV5-1; D perhaps matches TRBD1 (5 bases). CDR3 length: 15 residues. Germline assignment: CDR1 SGHRS and CDR2 YFSETQ. V lost 4 bases to trimming and J lost 4 bases, with 14 bases between them. In nucleotides, the CDR3 is TGCGCCAGCAGCCTTTACAGGCGGGGTAATGAAAAACTGTTTTTT. Translating gives CASSLYRRGNEKLFF.

V is TRBV5-1 and J is TRBJ1-2, with 8 positions matching TRBD1. This CDR3 has 13 amino acids. V was pared by 5 bases and J by 6 bases, with 6 bases of the junction left unmatched. Germline V gene sequence: CDR1 SGHRS, CDR2 YFSETQ. The CDR3 region has the DNA TGCGCCAGCAGGATACAACAGGGGGATGGCTACACCTTC. This sequence encodes CASRIQQGDGYTF.